The following is a T cell receptor (beta chain) sequence with its context. The data belong to a study of blood T cell repertoires in COVID-19. About the study: Material from acute and convalescent COVID-19 was sourced from the United States, Italy and Spain. Sources were T cells, B-cell-depleted T cells, or PBMCs; the material itself was cDNA or gDNA.

Methods used by the authors: Reference gene primer amplification gave estimated nucleated cell counts. Profiling relied on immunoSEQ multiplex PCR, and the TCRdb table lists in-frame clones only, not all of them. From that table come the V and J calls and clone size; the DNA was used to work out D and trimming. In the table there are tens of thousands of clones, roughly 76% of which are singletons. The ends were cut back, 4 bases at V and 0 bases at J, with 11 bases in the middle. This CDR3 has 15 amino acids. Germline V gives CDR1 SGDLS, CDR2 YYNGEE. The receptor's source is a woman of 80 years or more with active or convalescent COVID-19. The V gene is TRBV9, the J gene TRBJ1-5; possibly TRBD1 for D (5 bases). Sample: peripheral blood. The DNA of the CDR3 is TGTGCCAGCAGCCCGGGGGTGAATAGCAATCAGCCCCAGCATTTT. It is translated as CASSPGVNSNQPQHF.